The present TCR beta chain was sequenced within a study of graft-versus-host responses after intestinal transplantation. Study background: Recipients received multivisceral, liver-intestinal, or isolated intestinal transplants. Each recipient received anti-thymocyte globulin induction, then tacrolimus and steroids for two to three years.

Study-level results: GvH clones appeared in recipient marrow, some first in ileum or blood.

On this clone itself: Its matching antigen is unknown.

The data were produced by immunoSEQ multiplex PCR, yet TCRdb's version contains in-frame clones alone and is incomplete. The table lists some 45,000 clones, roughly 95% of them singletons, with approximately 1.4% in the top ten. Sequencing used PBMCs, obtained more than 310 days after intestinal transplant. The sequence derives from a human patient who received an intestinal transplant, so some T cells may come from the graft donor.

CDR3 coding DNA: TGTGCCAGCAGCTCACCGAGCACAGATACGCAGTATTTT. This sequence encodes CASSSPSTDTQYF. V and J are TRBV5-5 and TRBJ2-3; D gene unclear. The germline V and J ends were trimmed by 3 bases and 0 bases, with 5 bases remaining between them. This CDR3 has 13 residues. The germline V gene encodes CDR1 SGHKS and CDR2 YYEKEE (reference sequence).